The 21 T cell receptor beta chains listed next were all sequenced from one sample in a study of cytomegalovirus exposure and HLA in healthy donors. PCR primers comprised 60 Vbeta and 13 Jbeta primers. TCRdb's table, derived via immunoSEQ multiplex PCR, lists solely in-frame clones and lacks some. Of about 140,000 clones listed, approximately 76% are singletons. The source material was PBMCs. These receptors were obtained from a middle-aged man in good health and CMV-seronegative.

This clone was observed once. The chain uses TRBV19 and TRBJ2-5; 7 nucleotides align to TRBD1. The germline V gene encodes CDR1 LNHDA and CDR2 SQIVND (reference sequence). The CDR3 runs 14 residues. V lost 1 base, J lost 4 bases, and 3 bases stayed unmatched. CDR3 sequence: CASSIGDSGETQYF. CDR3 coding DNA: TGTGCCAGTAGTATAGGGGACAGCGGAGAGACCCAGTACTTC.

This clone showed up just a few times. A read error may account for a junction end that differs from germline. DNA for the CDR3: TGTTCCAGCAGCTTAGCGCCCCGGGACAGGGAATTAGGCTACACCTTC. Its translation is CSSSLAPRDRELGYTF. The V and J genes are TRBV7-9 and TRBJ1-2, with TRBD1 matching 9 bases. The CDR3 contains 16 residues. Germline CDR1 reads SEHNR; CDR2 reads FQNEAQ (reference sequence).

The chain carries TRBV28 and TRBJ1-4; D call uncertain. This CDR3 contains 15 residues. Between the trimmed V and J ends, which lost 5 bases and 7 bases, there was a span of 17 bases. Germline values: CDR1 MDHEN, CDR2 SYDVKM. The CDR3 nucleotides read TGTGCCAGCAGTCCCGCCCCCCCCGGAGGTGAAAAACTGTTTTTT. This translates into CASSPAPPGGEKLFF.

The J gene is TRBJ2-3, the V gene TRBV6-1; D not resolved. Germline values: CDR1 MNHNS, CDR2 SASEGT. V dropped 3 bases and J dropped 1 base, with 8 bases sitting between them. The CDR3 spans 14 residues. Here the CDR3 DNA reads TGTGCCAGCAGTGACCTGCAGGGCACAGATACGCAGTATTTT. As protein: CASSDLQGTDTQYF.

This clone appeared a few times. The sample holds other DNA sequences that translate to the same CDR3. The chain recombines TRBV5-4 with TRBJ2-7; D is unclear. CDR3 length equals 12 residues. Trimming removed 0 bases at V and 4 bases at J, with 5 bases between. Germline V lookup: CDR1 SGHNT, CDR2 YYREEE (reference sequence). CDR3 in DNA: TGTGCCAGCAGCTTGGGAGTATACGAGCAGTACTTC. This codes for CASSLGVYEQYF.

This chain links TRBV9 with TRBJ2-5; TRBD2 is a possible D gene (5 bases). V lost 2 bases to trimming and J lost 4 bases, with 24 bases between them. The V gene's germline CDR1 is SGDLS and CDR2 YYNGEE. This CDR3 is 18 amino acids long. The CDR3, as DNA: TGTGCCAGCAGCGTGGGATTGGAGGTTGGGATCGTAGGAGAGACCCAGTACTTC. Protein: CASSVGLEVGIVGETQYF.

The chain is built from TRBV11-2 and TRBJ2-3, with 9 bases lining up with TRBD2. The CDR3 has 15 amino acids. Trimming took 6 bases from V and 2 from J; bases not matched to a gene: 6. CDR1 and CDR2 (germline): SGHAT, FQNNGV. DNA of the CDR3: TGTGCCAGCAGTCTTGGACTAGCGCACACAGATACGCAGTATTTT. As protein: CASSLGLAHTDTQYF.

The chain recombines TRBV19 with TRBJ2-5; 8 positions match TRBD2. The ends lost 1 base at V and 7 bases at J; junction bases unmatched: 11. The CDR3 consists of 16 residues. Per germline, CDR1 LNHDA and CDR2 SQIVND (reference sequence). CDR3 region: CASSIVWTSQTGTQYF. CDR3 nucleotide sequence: TGTGCCAGTAGTATAGTATGGACTAGCCAGACGGGGACCCAGTACTTC.

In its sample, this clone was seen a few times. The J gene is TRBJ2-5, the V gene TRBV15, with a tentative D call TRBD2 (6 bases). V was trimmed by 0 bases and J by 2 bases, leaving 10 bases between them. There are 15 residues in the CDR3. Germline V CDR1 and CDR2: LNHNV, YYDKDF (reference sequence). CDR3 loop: CATSRDNGGQETQYF. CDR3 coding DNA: TGTGCCACCAGCAGAGATAACGGGGGTCAAGAGACCCAGTACTTC. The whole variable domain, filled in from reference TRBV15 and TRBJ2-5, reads DAMVIQNPRYQVTQFGKPVTLSCSQTLNHNVMYWYQQKSSQAPKLLFHYYDKDFNNEADTPDNFQSRRPNTSFCFLDIRSPGLGDTAMYLCATSRDNGGQETQYFGPGTRLLVL.

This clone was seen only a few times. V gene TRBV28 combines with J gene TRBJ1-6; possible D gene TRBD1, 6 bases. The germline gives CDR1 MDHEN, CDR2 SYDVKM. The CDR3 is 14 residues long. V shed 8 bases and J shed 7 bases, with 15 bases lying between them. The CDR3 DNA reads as TGTGCCAGCGATTCACAGGGAAGAAATTCACCCCTCCACTTT. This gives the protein CASDSQGRNSPLHF.

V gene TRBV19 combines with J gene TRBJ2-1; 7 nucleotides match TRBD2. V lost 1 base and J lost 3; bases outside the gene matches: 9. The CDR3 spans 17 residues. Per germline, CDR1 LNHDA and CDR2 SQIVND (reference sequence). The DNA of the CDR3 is TGTGCCAGTAGTATAGGGTCTTGGGCTAGCGGCTACAATGAGCAGTTCTTC. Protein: CASSIGSWASGYNEQFF.

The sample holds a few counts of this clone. The DNA for the CDR3 is TGTGCCAGCAGCGCGGACAGGGGAAGCGATACGCAGTATTTT. This sequence encodes CASSADRGSDTQYF. The chain couples TRBV9 to TRBJ2-3; TRBD1 matches at 9 bases. The V gene end was trimmed by 3 bases and the J gene end by 6 bases; junction bases not matched to a gene: 5. Germline V CDR1 and CDR2: SGDLS, YYNGEE. The CDR3 contains 14 residues.

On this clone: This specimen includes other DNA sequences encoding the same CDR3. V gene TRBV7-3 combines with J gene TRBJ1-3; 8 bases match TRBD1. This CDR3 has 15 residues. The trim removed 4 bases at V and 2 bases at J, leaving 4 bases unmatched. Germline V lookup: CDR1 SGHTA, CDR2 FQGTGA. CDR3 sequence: CASSSDRGPGNTIYF. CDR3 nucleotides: TGTGCCAGCAGCTCAGACAGGGGCCCTGGAAACACCATATATTTT.

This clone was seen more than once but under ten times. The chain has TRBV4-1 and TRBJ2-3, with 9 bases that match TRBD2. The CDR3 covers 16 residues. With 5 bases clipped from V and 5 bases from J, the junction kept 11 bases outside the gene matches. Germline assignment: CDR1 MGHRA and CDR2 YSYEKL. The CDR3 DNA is TGCGCCAGCAGCAGCGGGGGCCGCGGGGGGGAAGATACGCAGTATTTT. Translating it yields CASSSGGRGGEDTQYF.

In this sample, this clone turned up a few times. DNA of the CDR3: TGTGCCAGCTCACCCGGTTCACCCGTGAATGAGCAGTTCTTC. Amino acid sequence: CASSPGSPVNEQFF. The chain has TRBV18 and TRBJ2-1; D remains unclear. The V gene's germline CDR1 is KGHSH and CDR2 LQKENI. Trimming removed 3 bases at V and 7 bases at J, with 13 bases between. The CDR3 is made up of 14 amino acids.

The CDR3 reads CAIREGTGETQYF. CDR3 in DNA: TGTGCCATCAGAGAGGGGACAGGGGAGACCCAGTACTTC. The rearrangement uses TRBV10-3 and TRBJ2-5, with 9 nucleotides matching TRBD1. Germline V gene lookup returns CDR1 ENHRY and CDR2 SYGVKD. The CDR3 loop spans 13 amino acids. Trimming removed 6 bases from V and 5 bases from J; junction bases left unmatched: 4.

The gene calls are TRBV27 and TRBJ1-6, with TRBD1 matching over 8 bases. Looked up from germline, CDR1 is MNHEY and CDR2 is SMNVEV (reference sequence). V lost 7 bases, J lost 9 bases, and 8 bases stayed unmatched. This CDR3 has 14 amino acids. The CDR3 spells CASTWTGSLSPLHF. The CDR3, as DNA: TGTGCCAGCACCTGGACAGGGAGCCTTTCACCCCTCCACTTT.

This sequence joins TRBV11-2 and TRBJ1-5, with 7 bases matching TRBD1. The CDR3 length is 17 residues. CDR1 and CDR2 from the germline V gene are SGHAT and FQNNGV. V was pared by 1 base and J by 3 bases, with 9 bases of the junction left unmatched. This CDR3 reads CASSLGVGRGINQPQHF. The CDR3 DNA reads TGTGCCAGCAGCTTAGGGGTGGGCAGGGGGATCAATCAGCCCCAGCATTTT.

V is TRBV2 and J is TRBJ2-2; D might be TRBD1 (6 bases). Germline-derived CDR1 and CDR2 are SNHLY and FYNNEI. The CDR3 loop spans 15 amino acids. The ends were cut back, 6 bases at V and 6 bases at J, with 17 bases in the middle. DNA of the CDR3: TGTGCCAGCAGGGACCAACAGGGTGCCCCCGGGGAGCTGTTTTTT. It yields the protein CASRDQQGAPGELFF.

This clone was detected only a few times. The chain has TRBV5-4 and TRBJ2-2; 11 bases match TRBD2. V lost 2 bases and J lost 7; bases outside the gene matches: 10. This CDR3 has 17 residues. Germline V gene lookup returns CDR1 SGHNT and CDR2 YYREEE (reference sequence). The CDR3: CASSFNWASGGNGELFF. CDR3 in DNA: TGTGCCAGCAGCTTCAATTGGGCTAGCGGGGGGAACGGGGAGCTGTTTTTT.

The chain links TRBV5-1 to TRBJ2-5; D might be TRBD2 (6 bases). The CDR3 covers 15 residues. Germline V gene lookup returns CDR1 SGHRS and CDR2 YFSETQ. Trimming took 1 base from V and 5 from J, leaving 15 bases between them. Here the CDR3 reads CASSLRGGEGETQYF. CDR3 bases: TGCGCCAGCAGCTTGAGGGGCGGGGAAGGGGAGACCCAGTACTTC.